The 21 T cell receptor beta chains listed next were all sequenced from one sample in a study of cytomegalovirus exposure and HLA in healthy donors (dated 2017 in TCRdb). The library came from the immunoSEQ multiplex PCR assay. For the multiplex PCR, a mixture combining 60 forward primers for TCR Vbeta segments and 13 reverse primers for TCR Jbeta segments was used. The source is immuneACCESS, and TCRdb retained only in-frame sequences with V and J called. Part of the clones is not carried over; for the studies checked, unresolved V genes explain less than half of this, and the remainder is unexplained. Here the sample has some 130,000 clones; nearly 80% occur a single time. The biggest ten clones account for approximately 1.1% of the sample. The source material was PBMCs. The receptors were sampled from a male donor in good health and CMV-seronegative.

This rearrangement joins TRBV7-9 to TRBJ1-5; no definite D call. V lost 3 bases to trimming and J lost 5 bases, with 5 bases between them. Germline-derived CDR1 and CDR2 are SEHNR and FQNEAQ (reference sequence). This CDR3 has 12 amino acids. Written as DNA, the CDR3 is TGTGCCAGCAGCTTCCCTGATCAGCCCCAGCATTTT. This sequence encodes CASSFPDQPQHF.

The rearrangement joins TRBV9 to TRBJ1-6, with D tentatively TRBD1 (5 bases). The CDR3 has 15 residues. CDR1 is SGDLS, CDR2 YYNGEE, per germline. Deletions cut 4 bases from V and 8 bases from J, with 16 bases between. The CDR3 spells CASSPLSVGDSPLHF. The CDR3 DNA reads TGTGCCAGCAGCCCTCTATCGGTAGGGGATTCACCCCTCCACTTT.

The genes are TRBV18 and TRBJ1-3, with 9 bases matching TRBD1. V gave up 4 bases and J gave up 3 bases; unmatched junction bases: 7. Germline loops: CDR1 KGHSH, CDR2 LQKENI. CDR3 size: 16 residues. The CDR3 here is CASSLTGGEDGNTIYF. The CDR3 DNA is TGTGCCAGCTCACTGACAGGGGGAGAAGATGGAAACACCATATATTTT. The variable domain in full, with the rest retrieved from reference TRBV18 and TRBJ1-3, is NAGVMQNPRHLVRRRGQEARLRCSPMKGHSHVYWYRQLPEEGLKFMVYLQKENIIDESGMPKERFSAEFPKEGPSILRIQQVVRGDSAAYFCASSLTGGEDGNTIYFGEGSWLTVV.

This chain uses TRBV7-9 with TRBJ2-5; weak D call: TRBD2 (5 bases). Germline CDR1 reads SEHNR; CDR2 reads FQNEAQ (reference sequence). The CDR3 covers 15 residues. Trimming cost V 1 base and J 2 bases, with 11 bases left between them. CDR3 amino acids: CASSLVTGSQETQYF. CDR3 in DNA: TGTGCCAGCAGCTTAGTTACGGGGTCTCAAGAGACCCAGTACTTC. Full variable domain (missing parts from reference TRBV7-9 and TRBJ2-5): DTGVSQNPRHKITKRGQNVTFRCDPISEHNRLYWYRQTLGQGPEFLTYFQNEAQLEKSRLLSDRFSAERPKGSFSTLEIQRTEQGDSAMYLCASSLVTGSQETQYFGPGTRLLVL.

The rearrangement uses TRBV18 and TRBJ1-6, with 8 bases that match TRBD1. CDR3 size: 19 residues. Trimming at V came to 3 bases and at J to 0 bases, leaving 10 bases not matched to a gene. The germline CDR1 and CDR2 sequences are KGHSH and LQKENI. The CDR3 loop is CASSPTGGQGSSYNSPLHF. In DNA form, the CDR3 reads TGTGCCAGCTCACCTACCGGCGGACAGGGAAGCTCCTATAATTCACCCCTCCACTTT.

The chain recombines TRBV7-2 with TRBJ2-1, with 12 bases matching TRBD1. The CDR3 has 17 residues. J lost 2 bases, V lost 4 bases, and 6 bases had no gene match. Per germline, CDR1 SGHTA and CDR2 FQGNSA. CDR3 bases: TGTGCCAGCAGCTCCACCGGGACAGGGGGCGCCTACAATGAGCAGTTCTTC. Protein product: CASSSTGTGGAYNEQFF.

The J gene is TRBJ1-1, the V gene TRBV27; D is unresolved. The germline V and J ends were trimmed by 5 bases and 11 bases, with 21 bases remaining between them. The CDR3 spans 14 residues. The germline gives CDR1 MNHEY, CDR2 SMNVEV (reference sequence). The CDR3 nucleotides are TGTGCCAGCAGTGTCTCACCTGCGGTCCGGAGGGCTTTCTTT. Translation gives CASSVSPAVRRAFF.

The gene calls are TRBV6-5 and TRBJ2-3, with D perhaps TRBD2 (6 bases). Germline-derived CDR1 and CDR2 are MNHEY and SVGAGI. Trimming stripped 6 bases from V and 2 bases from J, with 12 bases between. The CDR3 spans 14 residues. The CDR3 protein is CASSLREYTDTQYF. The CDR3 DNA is TGTGCCAGCAGCTTACGGGAGTACACAGATACGCAGTATTTT.

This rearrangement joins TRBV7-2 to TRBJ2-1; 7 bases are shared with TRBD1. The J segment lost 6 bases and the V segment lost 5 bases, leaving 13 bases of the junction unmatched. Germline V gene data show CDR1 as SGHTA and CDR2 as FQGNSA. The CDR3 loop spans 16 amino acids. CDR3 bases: TGTGCCAGCAGCGAACGACAGGGACCCTTCTCCAATGAGCAGTTCTTC. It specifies CASSERQGPFSNEQFF.

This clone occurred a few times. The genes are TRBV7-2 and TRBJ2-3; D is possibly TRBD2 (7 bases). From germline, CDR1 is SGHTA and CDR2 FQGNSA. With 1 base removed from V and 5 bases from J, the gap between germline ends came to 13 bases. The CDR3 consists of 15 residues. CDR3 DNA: TGTGCCAGCAGCTTAGTGGGGGGGCCGGAAGATACGCAGTATTTT. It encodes CASSLVGGPEDTQYF.

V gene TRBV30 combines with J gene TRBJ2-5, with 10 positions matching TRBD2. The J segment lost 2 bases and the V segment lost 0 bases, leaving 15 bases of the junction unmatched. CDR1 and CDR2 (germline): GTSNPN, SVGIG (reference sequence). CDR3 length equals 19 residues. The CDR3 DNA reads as TGTGCCTGGAGTGTACGGGGACTCTTACTAGCGGGGAAACAAGAGACCCAGTACTTC. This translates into CAWSVRGLLLAGKQETQYF.

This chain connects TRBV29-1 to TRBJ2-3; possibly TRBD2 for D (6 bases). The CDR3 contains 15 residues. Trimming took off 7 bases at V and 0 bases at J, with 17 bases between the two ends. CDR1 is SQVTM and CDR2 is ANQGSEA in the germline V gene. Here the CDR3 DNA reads TGCAGCGCCCGCCCGACTAGGCGGAGCACAGATACGCAGTATTTT. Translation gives CSARPTRRSTDTQYF.

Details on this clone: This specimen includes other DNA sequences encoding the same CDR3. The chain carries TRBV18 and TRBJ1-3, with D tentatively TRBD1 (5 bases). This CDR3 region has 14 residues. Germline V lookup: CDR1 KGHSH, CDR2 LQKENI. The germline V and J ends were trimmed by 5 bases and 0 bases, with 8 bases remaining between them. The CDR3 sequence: CASSLGGSGNTIYF. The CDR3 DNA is TGTGCCAGCTCATTGGGGGGCTCTGGAAACACCATATATTTT. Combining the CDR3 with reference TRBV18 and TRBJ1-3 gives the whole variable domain NAGVMQNPRHLVRRRGQEARLRCSPMKGHSHVYWYRQLPEEGLKFMVYLQKENIIDESGMPKERFSAEFPKEGPSILRIQQVVRGDSAAYFCASSLGGSGNTIYFGEGSWLTVV.

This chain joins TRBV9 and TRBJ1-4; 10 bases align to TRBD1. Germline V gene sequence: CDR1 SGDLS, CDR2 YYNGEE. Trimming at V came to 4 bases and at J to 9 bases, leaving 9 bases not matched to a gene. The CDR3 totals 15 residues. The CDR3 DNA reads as TGTGCCAGCAGCCAAAAGGGGGACAGGGGTCAAAAACTGTTTTTT. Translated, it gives CASSQKGDRGQKLFF.

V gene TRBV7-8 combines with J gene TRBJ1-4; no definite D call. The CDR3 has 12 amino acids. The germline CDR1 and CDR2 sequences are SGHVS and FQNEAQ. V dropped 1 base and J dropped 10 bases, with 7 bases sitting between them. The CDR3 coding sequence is TGTGCCAGCAGCTTAGTCCGAGGAAAACTGTTTTTT. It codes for CASSLVRGKLFF.

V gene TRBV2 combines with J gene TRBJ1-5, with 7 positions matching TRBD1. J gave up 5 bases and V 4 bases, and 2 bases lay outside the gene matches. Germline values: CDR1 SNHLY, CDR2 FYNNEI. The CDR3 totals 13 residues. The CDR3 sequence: CASSGGQYQPQHF. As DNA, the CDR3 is TGTGCCAGCAGTGGGGGACAGTATCAGCCCCAGCATTTT.

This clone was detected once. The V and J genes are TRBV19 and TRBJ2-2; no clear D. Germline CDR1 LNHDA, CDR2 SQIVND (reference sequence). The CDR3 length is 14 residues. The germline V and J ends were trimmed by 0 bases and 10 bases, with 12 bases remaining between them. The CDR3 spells CASSIDRSVAELFF. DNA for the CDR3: TGTGCCAGTAGTATAGATCGGTCAGTAGCGGAGCTGTTTTTT. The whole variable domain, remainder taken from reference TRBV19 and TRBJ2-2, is DGGITQSPKYLFRKEGQNVTLSCEQNLNHDAMYWYRQDPGQGLRLIYYSQIVNDFQKGDIAEGYSVSREKKESFPLTVTSAQKNPTAFYLCASSIDRSVAELFFGEGSRLTVL.

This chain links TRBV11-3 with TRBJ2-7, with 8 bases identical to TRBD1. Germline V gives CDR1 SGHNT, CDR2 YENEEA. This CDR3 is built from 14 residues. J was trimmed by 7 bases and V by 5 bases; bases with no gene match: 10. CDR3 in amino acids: CASSRQGSWEEQYF. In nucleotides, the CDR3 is TGTGCCAGCAGCCGACAGGGGTCCTGGGAGGAGCAGTACTTC.

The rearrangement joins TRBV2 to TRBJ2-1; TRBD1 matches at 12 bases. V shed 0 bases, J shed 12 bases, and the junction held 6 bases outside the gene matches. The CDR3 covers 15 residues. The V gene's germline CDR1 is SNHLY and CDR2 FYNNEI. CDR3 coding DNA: TGTGCCAGCAGTGAAGCGATGAGGGACAGGGGGCGGCAGTTCTTC. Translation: CASSEAMRDRGRQFF.

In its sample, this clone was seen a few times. The CDR3 loop reads CASSPGQGFRYTF. The CDR3 nucleotides read TGCGCCAGCAGCCCGGGACAGGGATTCCGCTACACCTTC. The J gene is TRBJ1-2, the V gene TRBV5-1, with 9 bases matching TRBD1. CDR1 and CDR2 from the germline V gene are SGHRS and YFSETQ. There are 13 residues in the CDR3. With V trimmed by 4 bases and J by 9 bases, 7 bases remained unmatched. Full variable domain (rest looked up from reference TRBV5-1 and TRBJ1-2): KAGVTQTPRYLIKTRGQQVTLSCSPISGHRSVSWYQQTPGQGLQFLFEYFSETQRNKGNFPGRFSGRQFSNSRSEMNVSTLELGDSALYLCASSPGQGFRYTFGSGTRLTVV.

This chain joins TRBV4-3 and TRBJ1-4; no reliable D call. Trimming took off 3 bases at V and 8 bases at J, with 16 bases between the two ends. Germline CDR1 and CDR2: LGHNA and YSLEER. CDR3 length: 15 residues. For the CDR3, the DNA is TGCGCCAGCAGCCAGGGCCCGGGGAGTGGGGAAAAACTGTTTTTT. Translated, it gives CASSQGPGSGEKLFF.